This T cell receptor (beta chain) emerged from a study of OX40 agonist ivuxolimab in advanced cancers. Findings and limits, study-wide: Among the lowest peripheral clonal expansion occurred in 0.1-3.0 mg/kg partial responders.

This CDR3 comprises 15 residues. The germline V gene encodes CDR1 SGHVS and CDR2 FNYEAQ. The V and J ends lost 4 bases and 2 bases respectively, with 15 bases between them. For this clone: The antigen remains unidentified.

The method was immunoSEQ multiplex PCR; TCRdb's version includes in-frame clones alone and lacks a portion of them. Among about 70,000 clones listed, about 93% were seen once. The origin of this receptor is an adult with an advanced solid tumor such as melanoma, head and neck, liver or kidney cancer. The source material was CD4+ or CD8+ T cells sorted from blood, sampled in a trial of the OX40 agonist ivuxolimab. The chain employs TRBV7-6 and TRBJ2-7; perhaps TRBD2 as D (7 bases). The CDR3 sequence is CASSSGGPVPYEQYF. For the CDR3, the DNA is TGTGCCAGCAGCTCCGGGGGGCCCGTCCCCTACGAGCAGTACTTC.